These 15 T cell receptor beta chains came from one sample sequenced in a study of T-cell reconstitution after alpha-beta-depleted transplantation in children. Unique molecular identifiers were incorporated when the TCRbeta library was constructed. One entry per CDR3 protein, called by TCRdb with MiXCR from the PCR reads. The top ten hold about 5% of the sample, which has about 870,000 distinct CDR3 sequences, about 16% seen once. The sample was PBMCs, mostly from graft donor cells, taken 360 days after TCRalphabeta/CD19-depleted stem cell transplant. These receptors originate from a male patient aged 10 to 17 who had a stem cell transplant for acute lymphoblastic leukemia, so the T cells may come from the graft donor.

This clonotype was seen repeatedly, ten times or more. The chain links TRBV29-1 to TRBJ1-1, with 7 bases lining up with TRBD1. V shed 5 bases and J 7 bases; nucleotides not matched to a gene: 10. Per germline, CDR1 SQVTM and CDR2 ANQGSEA. The CDR3 covers 13 residues. CDR3 residues: CSVCGTDNGEAFF. The CDR3 DNA reads TGCAGCGTTTGCGGGACAGATAATGGTGAAGCTTTCTTT.

There are a few counts of this clonotype. V usage is TRBV27 and J usage is TRBJ1-4; D is unresolved. CDR3 size: 17 residues. The germline V gene has CDR1 MNHEY and CDR2 SMNVEV (reference sequence). V lost 1 base and J lost 3, with 15 bases in between. The CDR3 reads CASSLYLPVGPNEKLFF. Here the CDR3 DNA reads TGTGCCAGCAGTTTATACCTCCCGGTTGGTCCTAATGAAAAACTGTTTTTT.

V gene TRBV4-1 combines with J gene TRBJ2-1; no firm D call. Germline CDR1 is MGHRA and CDR2 is YSYEKL. Trimming shortened V by 1 base and J by 0 bases, and 7 bases separated the two germline ends. CDR3 length: 15 residues. CDR3 nucleotide sequence: TGCGCCAGCAGCCAAGGGCTGTTCTCCTACAATGAGCAGTTCTTC. Protein: CASSQGLFSYNEQFF.

The sample holds many counts of this clonotype. The chain carries TRBV5-1 and TRBJ1-2; D not certain. Germline CDR1 reads SGHRS; CDR2 reads YFSETQ. The length of the CDR3 is 13 residues. Trimming pared 5 bases from V and 2 bases from J, leaving 10 bases between. This chain's CDR3 is CASRRDGNYGYTF. Here the CDR3 DNA reads TGCGCCAGCAGAAGAGACGGAAACTATGGCTACACCTTC.

The chain links TRBV20-1 to TRBJ2-7, with D perhaps matching TRBD1 or TRBD2 (6 bases each). V shed 0 bases and J shed 6 bases, with 15 bases lying between them. CDR1 is DFQATT, CDR2 SNEGSKA, per germline (reference sequence). CDR3 length equals 14 residues. As DNA, the CDR3 is TGCAGTGCTAGAGATCCCGGGGGCATCGCCGAGCAGTACTTC. This gives the protein CSARDPGGIAEQYF.

This CDR3 is CSVEENGYEQYF. CDR3 DNA sequence: TGCAGCGTTGAAGAGAATGGCTACGAGCAGTACTTC. The chain is built from TRBV29-1 and TRBJ2-7, with unresolved D. Trimming took 0 bases from V and 3 from J, leaving 6 bases between them. The CDR3 runs 12 residues. Germline-derived CDR1 and CDR2 are SQVTM and ANQGSEA.

The CDR3 loop is CATSDTRPGLAGGVNEQFF. CDR3 DNA: TGTGCCACCAGTGATACTCGCCCGGGACTAGCGGGAGGAGTAAATGAGCAGTTCTTC. The J gene is TRBJ2-1, the V gene TRBV24-1; 15 bases map to TRBD2. V dropped 3 bases and J dropped 7; count of bases not matched to a gene: 12. CDR1 is KGHDR, CDR2 SFDVKD, per germline. The CDR3 is made up of 19 amino acids.

This clonotype was observed a handful of times. The chain uses TRBV27 and TRBJ2-3, with 7 bases identical to TRBD1. This CDR3 contains 15 residues. Germline assignment: CDR1 MNHEY and CDR2 SMNVEV (reference sequence). J gave up 2 bases and V 5 bases, and 7 bases lay outside the gene matches. For the CDR3, the DNA is TGTGCCAGCAGTCCCCAGGGGGTAGACACAGATACGCAGTATTTT. It yields the protein CASSPQGVDTDTQYF.

The chain is built from TRBV4-1 and TRBJ2-5, with 8 positions matching TRBD2. The length of the CDR3 is 15 residues. In germline, CDR1 is MGHRA, CDR2 YSYEKL. With V trimmed by 7 bases and J by 2 bases, 9 bases remained unmatched. CDR3 DNA sequence: TGCGCCAGCACTAGCGGGTTTCTCTCTCAAGAGACCCAGTACTTC. It is translated as CASTSGFLSQETQYF.

This clonotype was seen only a few times. In DNA form, the CDR3 reads TGTGCCATCAGTGAGCCACAGGGACGGAATGAGCAGTTCTTC. Residues: CAISEPQGRNEQFF. V gene TRBV10-3 combines with J gene TRBJ2-1; D is perhaps TRBD1 (6 bases). The V end lost 2 bases, the J end lost 7 bases, and 12 bases lay between the germline ends. The germline CDR1 and CDR2 sequences are ENHRY and SYGVKD. This CDR3 is built from 14 residues.

This chain uses TRBV5-6 with TRBJ2-2, with 7 bases matching TRBD1. After removal of 3 bases from V and 2 bases from J, the junction contained 4 bases not matched to a gene. This CDR3 is 15 amino acids long. Germline V gene lookup returns CDR1 SGHDT and CDR2 YYEEEE. The CDR3 nucleotides read TGTGCCAGCAGCTGGGACAGCCTAAACACCGGGGAGCTGTTTTTT. This gives the protein CASSWDSLNTGELFF. The entire variable domain, with the rest obtained from reference TRBV5-6 and TRBJ2-2, is as follows: DAGVTQSPTHLIKTRGQQVTLRCSPKSGHDTVSWYQQALGQGPQFIFQYYEEEERQRGNFPDRFSGHQFPNYSSELNVNALLLGDSALYLCASSWDSLNTGELFFGEGSRLTVL.

The chain has TRBV12-3 or TRBV12-4 and TRBJ2-6; the D is unclear. The length of the CDR3 is 13 residues. Trimming shortened V by 3 bases and J by 9 bases, and 9 bases separated the two germline ends. CDR3 sequence (DNA): TGTGCCAGCAGTTTCGGCAGCTACAACGTCCTGACTTTC. Residues: CASSFGSYNVLTF.

The chain uses TRBV10-2 and TRBJ2-1; D may be TRBD2 (6 bases). CDR1 WSHSY and CDR2 SAAADI come from the germline V gene. Trimming removed 6 bases at V and 10 bases at J, with 13 bases between. The length of the CDR3 is 12 residues. This CDR3 reads CASSEQRGEQFF. The CDR3 DNA reads as TGCGCCAGCAGCGAACAACGGGGGGAGCAGTTCTTC.

This clonotype was seen only a few times. The chain has TRBV21-1 and TRBJ2-5; TRBD2 was called by the table and not checked on the DNA. TRBV21-1 has pseudogene status. This CDR3 is 18 amino acids long. As DNA, the CDR3 is TGTGCCAGCAGCAAAGACGGGGAGACTAGCGGGAGAGGCGAGACCCAGTACTTC. This codes for CASSKDGETSGRGETQYF.

This chain joins TRBV12-3 or TRBV12-4 and TRBJ2-6, with 9 nucleotides matching TRBD1. The CDR3 is made up of 21 amino acids. J lost 3 bases, V lost 3 bases, and 18 bases had no gene match. The CDR3 coding sequence is TGTGCCAGCAGTTTCCGCTACCTGACAGGGGGAATAACCTATGGGGCCAACGTCCTGACTTTC. This codes for CASSFRYLTGGITYGANVLTF.